This section outlines one T cell receptor beta chain sequence together with its context. The data derive from a study of blood T cell repertoires in COVID-19. Whole-study context: The United States, Italy and Spain provided the acute and convalescent COVID-19 samples. Nucleic acid was either cDNA or gDNA, and it came from T cells, B-cell-depleted T cells, or PBMCs.

Study processing details: By means of reference gene primer amplification, nucleated cell counts were estimated. Sequenced by immunoSEQ multiplex PCR; TCRdb stores in-frame clones only, minus some. V and J calls and clone size are copied from that table; D and trimming were computed from the DNA. Of 200,000 to 300,000 clones in the sample, 80% to 90% were seen once. The source of this sequence is a woman aged 40 to 50 with acute or convalescent COVID-19. The sequenced sample was peripheral blood.

DNA of the CDR3: TGTGCCACCCACCGGGACAGCGTTTTTCCCACCATATATTTT. The encoded protein is CATHRDSVFPTIYF. The gene calls are TRBV7-9 and TRBJ1-3, with 7 bases fitting TRBD1. The trim removed 10 bases at V and 9 bases at J, leaving 15 bases unmatched. The CDR3 consists of 14 residues. The germline V gene has CDR1 SEHNR and CDR2 FQNEAQ (reference sequence).